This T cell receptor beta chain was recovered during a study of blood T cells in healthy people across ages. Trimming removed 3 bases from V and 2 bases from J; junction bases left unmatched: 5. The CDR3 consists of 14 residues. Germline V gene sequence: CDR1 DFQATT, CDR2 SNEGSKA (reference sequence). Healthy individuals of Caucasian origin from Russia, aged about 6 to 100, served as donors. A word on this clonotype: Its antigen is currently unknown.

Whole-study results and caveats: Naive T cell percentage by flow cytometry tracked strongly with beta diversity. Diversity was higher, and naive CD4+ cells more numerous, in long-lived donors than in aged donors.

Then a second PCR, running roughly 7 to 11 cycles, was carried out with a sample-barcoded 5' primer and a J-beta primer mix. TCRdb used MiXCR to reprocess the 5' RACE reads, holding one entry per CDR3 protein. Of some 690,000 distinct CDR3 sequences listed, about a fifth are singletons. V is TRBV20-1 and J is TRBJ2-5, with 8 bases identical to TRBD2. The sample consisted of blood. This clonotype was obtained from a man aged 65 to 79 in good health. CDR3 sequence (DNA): TGCAGTGCTAGGGATAGCGGGACACAAGAGACCCAGTACTTC. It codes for CSARDSGTQETQYF.